This T cell receptor beta chain was sequenced during a study of human T cells and chemical hapten exposure. This clonotype was seen only a few times. The library attached unique molecular identifiers to individual cDNA molecules. TCRdb used MiXCR to reprocess the RACE reads, holding one entry per CDR3 protein. The data contain some 84,000 distinct CDR3 sequences, about 9.4% of them singletons. Time point specified: patch test 2, 6 weeks after DPC sensitization. Treatment meaning: therapeutic diphenylcyclopropenone sensitization with weekly scalp DPC. The CDR3 sequence is 16 residues long. Unmatched junction bases numbered 12, after V lost 6 bases and J lost 6 bases. CDR1 is SGHVS and CDR2 is FQNEAQ in the germline V gene.

The clonotype originates from a woman aged 45-59 years with alopecia areata. Some clones in this sample may be carry-over from other donors' samples. The specimen comprised whole blood, sampled in connection with sensitization to the hapten diphenylcyclopropenone (DPC). V gene TRBV7-8 combines with J gene TRBJ2-1; 9 bases fit TRBD2. CDR3 residues: CASRRREGPLGNEQFF. The DNA for the CDR3 is TGTGCCAGCAGGCGGCGGGAGGGCCCTCTCGGCAATGAGCAGTTCTTC.